The present T cell receptor (beta chain) was sequenced within a study of T-cell memory formation after mild COVID-19. Study at large: Clusters of TCRs were largely donor specific. Study-wide results and caveats: Contracting CD4+ clones were located mainly in CM and EM, and CD8+ clones in EMRA. Researchers found some responding clones in pre-infection memory, a sign that cross-reactive memory joined.

Of note for this clonotype: Its matching antigen is unknown.

A 5'RACE reaction primed in the constant segment made cDNA libraries of TCR alpha and TCR beta, and these carried sample barcodes and UMIs. In TCRdb, the 5' RACE reads were re-called with MiXCR into one record per CDR3 protein. This sample carries about 110,000 distinct CDR3 sequences, 15% to 20% of them seen once, and the ten largest clones take 28%. Sample: PBMCs or a T cell subset sorted from them (not recorded which). The source of this sequence is an adult woman who had mild COVID-19 (a few samples of this study predate the infection). Cell type and time point are not known.

As DNA, the CDR3 is TGCGCCAGCAGCCTACTAGCGGGGACCAATGAGCAGTTCTTC. Translation gives CASSLLAGTNEQFF. J is TRBJ2-1 and V is TRBV4-1; TRBD2 aligns across 10 bases. This CDR3 is built from 14 residues. The J segment lost 6 bases and the V segment lost 4 bases, leaving 3 bases of the junction unmatched. Germline CDR1 and CDR2: MGHRA and YSYEKL.